This T cell receptor beta chain stems from a study of cytomegalovirus exposure and HLA in healthy donors. As for the study in general: It was reported in a later analysis that the approximately 120 validation repertoires used the same platform as the approximately 670 first-cohort repertoires. Study-level findings and limits: Rare TCR sequences predominated, though certain public TCRs were found in many donors.

As to this clone: The antigen remains unidentified.

Germline CDR1 and CDR2: GTSNPN and SVGIG (reference sequence). This CDR3 comprises 17 residues. The J segment lost 5 bases and the V segment lost 1 base, leaving 9 bases of the junction unmatched. Assay used: immunoSEQ multiplex PCR; TCRdb lists only in-frame clones, some missing. This table holds over 250,000 clones, about 86% found once. The sequencing input was PBMCs. V gene TRBV30 combines with J gene TRBJ2-3, with TRBD2 identical over 13 bases. This receptor was identified in a woman between 18 and 29 years old in good health and CMV-seronegative. CDR3 sequence reads: CAWSAGLAGAAVDTQYF. The DNA of the CDR3 is TGTGCCTGGAGTGCCGGACTAGCGGGAGCCGCTGTAGATACGCAGTATTTT.